One sample yielded the 13 T cell receptor beta chains listed below, sequenced in a study of blood T cell repertoires in COVID-19. Generated by immunoSEQ multiplex PCR, the TCRdb table keeps only in-frame clones and is missing some. This sample yields 80,000 to 130,000 clones, of which approximately 86% are seen a single time; roughly 2.7% belongs to the top ten. Source material: PBMCs or T cells enriched from blood (not recorded which). Receptors originate from a woman aged 45-60 years who had recovered from COVID-19.

This chain joins TRBV10-2 and TRBJ2-3, with 11 positions matching TRBD2. With 4 bases clipped from V and 2 bases from J, the junction kept 5 bases outside the gene matches. Germline V gives CDR1 WSHSY, CDR2 SAAADI. The length of the CDR3 is 16 residues. The CDR3, as DNA: TGCGCCAGCAGTGTCGGGACTAGCGGTTACACAGATACGCAGTATTTT. Translation: CASSVGTSGYTDTQYF.

This chain links TRBV6-5 with TRBJ2-7; TRBD1 aligns across 7 bases. This CDR3 is 14 amino acids long. The germline V gene has CDR1 MNHEY and CDR2 SVGAGI. After removal of 9 bases from V and 0 bases from J, the junction contained 8 bases not matched to a gene. The CDR3 here is CARPRQGVSYEQYF. Written as DNA, the CDR3 is TGTGCCAGGCCCCGGCAGGGGGTCTCCTACGAGCAGTACTTC.

CDR3 residues: CASRPKGQGAYEQYF. In DNA, the CDR3 is TGTGCCAGTAGACCCAAAGGACAGGGGGCCTACGAGCAGTACTTC. The chain links TRBV19 to TRBJ2-7; 10 nucleotides align to TRBD1. The ends lost 6 bases at V and 2 bases at J; junction bases unmatched: 7. CDR1 is LNHDA, CDR2 SQIVND, per germline (reference sequence). The CDR3 loop spans 15 amino acids.

The chain joins TRBV5-1 to TRBJ2-1; D is ambiguous. Germline V gene lookup returns CDR1 SGHRS and CDR2 YFSETQ. This CDR3 contains 15 residues. Trimming shortened V by 5 bases and J by 0 bases, and 12 bases separated the two germline ends. The CDR3 DNA reads TGCGCCAGCAGTGTTGACATTAGCTCCTACAATGAGCAGTTCTTC. Translating it yields CASSVDISSYNEQFF.

This chain joins TRBV7-6 and TRBJ1-5; D is ambiguous. The V gene's germline CDR1 is SGHVS and CDR2 FNYEAQ. The CDR3 totals 14 residues. Trimming shortened V by 5 bases and J by 3 bases, and 11 bases separated the two germline ends. The CDR3 sequence is CASSLRHLNQPQHF. For the CDR3, the DNA is TGTGCCAGCAGCCTTCGACACCTCAATCAGCCCCAGCATTTT.

This chain links TRBV5-3 with TRBJ1-1; the D is unclear. TRBV5-3 falls under the ORF class, with uncertain function. This CDR3 is 15 amino acids long. Trimming cost V 0 bases and J 0 bases, with 9 bases left between them. CDR3 sequence reads: CARSLGPQVNTEAFF. The CDR3 DNA sequence: TGTGCCAGAAGCTTGGGTCCCCAGGTGAACACTGAAGCTTTCTTT.

The chain employs TRBV19 and TRBJ1-5; 9 bases are shared with TRBD1. CDR3 length: 18 residues. V was pared by 4 bases and J by 0 bases, with 10 bases of the junction left unmatched. Germline V CDR1 and CDR2: LNHDA, SQIVND (reference sequence). CDR3 protein: CASSSIILGQGSNQPQHF. In nucleotides, the CDR3 is TGTGCCAGTAGTAGCATTATCTTGGGACAGGGTAGCAATCAGCCCCAGCATTTT.

The chain couples TRBV30 to TRBJ2-7; 8 nucleotides align to TRBD2. The CDR3 totals 15 residues. Trimming took 3 bases from V and 3 from J; bases not matched to a gene: 10. The germline V gene encodes CDR1 GTSNPN and CDR2 SVGIG (reference sequence). Here the CDR3 reads CAWRTSAGGFYEQYF. The CDR3 DNA reads as TGTGCCTGGAGGACCTCGGCGGGAGGCTTCTACGAGCAGTACTTC. Full variable domain (outside the CDR3, taken from reference TRBV30 and TRBJ2-7): SQTIHQWPATLVQPVGSPLSLECTVEGTSNPNLYWYRQAAGRGLQLLFYSVGIGQISSEVPQNLSASRPQDRQFILSSKKLLLSDSGFYLCAWRTSAGGFYEQYFGPGTRLTVT.

The DNA of the CDR3 is TGCAGCGTTGAAGCAGACTCCTACGAGCAGTACTTC. Amino acids: CSVEADSYEQYF. The rearrangement joins TRBV29-1 to TRBJ2-7; D is unresolved. Trimming shortened V by 1 base and J by 0 bases, and 4 bases separated the two germline ends. Per the germline V gene, CDR1 is SQVTM and CDR2 is ANQGSEA. The CDR3 totals 12 residues.

V and J are TRBV30 and TRBJ2-2; 11 positions match TRBD1. V shed 5 bases, J shed 4 bases, and the junction held 9 bases outside the gene matches. Germline CDR1 and CDR2: GTSNPN and SVGIG (reference sequence). The CDR3 contains 16 residues. As DNA, the CDR3 is TGTGCCTGGCCCGGACAGGGGGCGCGGGGCACCGGGGAGCTGTTTTTT. Translation gives CAWPGQGARGTGELFF.

This clone was detected once. This chain joins TRBV6-5 and TRBJ1-4; tentative D call: TRBD1 (6 bases). Between the trimmed V and J ends, which lost 2 bases and 5 bases, there was a span of 15 bases. CDR3 length: 16 residues. Per germline, CDR1 MNHEY and CDR2 SVGAGI. The CDR3 loop is CASSYGSRQGNEKLFF. CDR3 coding DNA: TGTGCCAGCAGTTACGGGTCCCGGCAGGGGAATGAAAAACTGTTTTTT.

The chain employs TRBV7-9 and TRBJ1-1, with D possibly TRBD1 on 5 matching bases. The V end lost 1 base, the J end lost 4 bases, and 13 bases lay between the germline ends. Germline CDR1 and CDR2: SEHNR and FQNEAQ (reference sequence). This CDR3 is 15 amino acids long. CDR3 region: CASSLEIIRVTEAFF. Here the CDR3 DNA reads TGTGCCAGCAGCTTAGAAATCATCAGGGTCACTGAAGCTTTCTTT.

The V gene is TRBV3-1 (or the pseudogene TRBV3-2), the J gene TRBJ2-7, with D perhaps matching TRBD1 (7 bases). The CDR3 extends over 14 amino acids. The germline V gene encodes CDR1 LGHDT and CDR2 YNNKEL (reference sequence). V shed 4 bases and J shed 4 bases, with 14 bases lying between them. The CDR3 sequence is CASSPQGGKYEQYF. The CDR3 DNA reads as TGTGCCAGCAGCCCCCAGGGGGGTAAATACGAGCAGTACTTC.